Detailed here is one T cell receptor beta chain. As yet, its antigen is unknown. Blood samples, whole and unsorted for T cells, yielded the isolated total RNA. UMIs were attached via template switching, each with a 6-nucleotide sample barcode. Following a re-call of the 5' RACE reads, TCRdb has one entry per CDR3 protein and lacks DNA. Recorded for this sample: about 300,000 distinct CDR3 sequences. Germline CDR1 LGHDT, CDR2 YNNKEL (reference sequence). This CDR3 is built from 15 residues. These data come from a study of monozygotic twins with inflammatory bowel disease. Study results and limitations: Healthy twins showed more clonotype sharing with others than IBD patients, especially patients with disease activity. Part of the variability in patient repertoires may have come from differing immunosuppressive treatments.

Input material: blood. The TCR sequence derives from a human donor with ulcerative colitis or Crohn's disease, or a healthy co-twin of an affected twin (not recorded which). The rearrangement uses TRBV3-1 and TRBJ1-3. Here the CDR3 reads CASSQDSISGNTIYF.